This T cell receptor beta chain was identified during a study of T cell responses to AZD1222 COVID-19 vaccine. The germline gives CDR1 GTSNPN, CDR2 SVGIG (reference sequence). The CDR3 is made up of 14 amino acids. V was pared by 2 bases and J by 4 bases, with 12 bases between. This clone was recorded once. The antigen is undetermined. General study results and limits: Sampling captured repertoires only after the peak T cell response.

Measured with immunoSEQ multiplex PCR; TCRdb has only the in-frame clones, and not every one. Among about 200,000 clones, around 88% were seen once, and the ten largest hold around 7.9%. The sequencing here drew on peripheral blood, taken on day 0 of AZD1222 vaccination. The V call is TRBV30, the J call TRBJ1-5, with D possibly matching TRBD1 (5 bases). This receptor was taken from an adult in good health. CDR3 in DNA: TGTGCCTGGAGTTCCCGACAGTCGAATCAGCCCCAGCATTTT. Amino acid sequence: CAWSSRQSNQPQHF. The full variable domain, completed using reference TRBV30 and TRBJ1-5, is SQTIHQWPATLVQPVGSPLSLECTVEGTSNPNLYWYRQAAGRGLQLLFYSVGIGQISSEVPQNLSASRPQDRQFILSSKKLLLSDSGFYLCAWSSRQSNQPQHFGDGTRLSIL.